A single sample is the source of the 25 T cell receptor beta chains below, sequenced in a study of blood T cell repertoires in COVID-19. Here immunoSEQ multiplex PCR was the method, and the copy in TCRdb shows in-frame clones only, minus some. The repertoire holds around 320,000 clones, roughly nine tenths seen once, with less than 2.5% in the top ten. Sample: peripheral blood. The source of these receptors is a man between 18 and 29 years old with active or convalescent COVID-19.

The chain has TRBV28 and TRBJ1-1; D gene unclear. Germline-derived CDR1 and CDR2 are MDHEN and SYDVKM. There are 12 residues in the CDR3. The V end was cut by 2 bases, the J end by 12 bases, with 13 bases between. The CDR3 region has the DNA TGTGCCAGCAGTTTACCTGACCGGGTCTCTTTCTTT. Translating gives CASSLPDRVSFF.

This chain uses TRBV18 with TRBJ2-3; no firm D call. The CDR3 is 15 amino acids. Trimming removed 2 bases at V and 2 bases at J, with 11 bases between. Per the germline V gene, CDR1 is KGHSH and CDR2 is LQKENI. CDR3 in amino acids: CASSPEAESTDTQYF. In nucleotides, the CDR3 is TGTGCCAGCTCACCAGAGGCAGAATCCACAGATACGCAGTATTTT. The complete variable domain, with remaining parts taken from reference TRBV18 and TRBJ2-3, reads NAGVMQNPRHLVRRRGQEARLRCSPMKGHSHVYWYRQLPEEGLKFMVYLQKENIIDESGMPKERFSAEFPKEGPSILRIQQVVRGDSAAYFCASSPEAESTDTQYFGPGTRLTVL.

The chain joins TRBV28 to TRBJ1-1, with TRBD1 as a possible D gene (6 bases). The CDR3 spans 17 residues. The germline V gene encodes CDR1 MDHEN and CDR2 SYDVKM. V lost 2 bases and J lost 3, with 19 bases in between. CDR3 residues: CASSLSVWGRGHTEAFF. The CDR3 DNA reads TGTGCCAGCAGTTTAAGTGTCTGGGGGCGCGGACACACTGAAGCTTTCTTT.

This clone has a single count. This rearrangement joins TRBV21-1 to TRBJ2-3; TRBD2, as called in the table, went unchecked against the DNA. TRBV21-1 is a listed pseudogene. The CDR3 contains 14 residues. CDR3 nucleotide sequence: TGTGCCAGCAGCTTACTAGCGGGAGAAGATACGCAGTATTTT. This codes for CASSLLAGEDTQYF.

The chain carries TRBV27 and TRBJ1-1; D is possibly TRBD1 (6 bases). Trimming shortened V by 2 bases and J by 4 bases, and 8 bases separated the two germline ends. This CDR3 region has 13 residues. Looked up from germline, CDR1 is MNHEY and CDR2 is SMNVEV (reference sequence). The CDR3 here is CASSLRGSTEAFF. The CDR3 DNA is TGTGCCAGCAGTTTAAGGGGGAGCACTGAAGCTTTCTTT.

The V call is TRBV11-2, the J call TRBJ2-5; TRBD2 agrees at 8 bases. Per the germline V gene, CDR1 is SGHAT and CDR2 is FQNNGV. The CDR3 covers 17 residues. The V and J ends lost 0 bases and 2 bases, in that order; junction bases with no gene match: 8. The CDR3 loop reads CASSLDFTSGLQETQYF. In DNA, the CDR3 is TGTGCCAGCAGCTTAGATTTTACTAGCGGACTACAAGAGACCCAGTACTTC.

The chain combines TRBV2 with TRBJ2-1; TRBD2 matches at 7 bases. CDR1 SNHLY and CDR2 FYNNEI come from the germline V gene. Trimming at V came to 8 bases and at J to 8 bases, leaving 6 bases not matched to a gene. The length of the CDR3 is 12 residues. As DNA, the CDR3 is TGTGCCAGCCTAAGGGGAGGGTATGAGCAGTTCTTC. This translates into CASLRGGYEQFF.

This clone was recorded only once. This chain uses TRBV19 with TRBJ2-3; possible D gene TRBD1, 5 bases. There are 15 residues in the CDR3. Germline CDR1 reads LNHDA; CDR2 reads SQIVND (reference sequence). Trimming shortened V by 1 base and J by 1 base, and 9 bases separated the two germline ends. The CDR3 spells CASSIVPRGTDTQYF. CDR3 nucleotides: TGTGCCAGTAGTATAGTTCCCAGGGGCACAGATACGCAGTATTTT.

The CDR3 reads CASSHVGTSGVTDTQYF. For the CDR3, the DNA is TGTGCCAGTAGCCACGTTGGGACTAGCGGGGTCACAGATACGCAGTATTTT. The chain employs TRBV19 and TRBJ2-3; 13 bases match TRBD2. The CDR3 length is 17 residues. The germline gives CDR1 LNHDA, CDR2 SQIVND (reference sequence). V lost 6 bases and J lost 2; bases outside the gene matches: 8.

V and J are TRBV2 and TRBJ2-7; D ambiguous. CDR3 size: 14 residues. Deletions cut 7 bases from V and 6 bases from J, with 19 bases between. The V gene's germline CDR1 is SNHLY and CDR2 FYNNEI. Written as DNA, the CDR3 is TGTGCCAGCACAAGACCGAGGATCTGGCCCGAGCAGTACTTC. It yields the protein CASTRPRIWPEQYF.

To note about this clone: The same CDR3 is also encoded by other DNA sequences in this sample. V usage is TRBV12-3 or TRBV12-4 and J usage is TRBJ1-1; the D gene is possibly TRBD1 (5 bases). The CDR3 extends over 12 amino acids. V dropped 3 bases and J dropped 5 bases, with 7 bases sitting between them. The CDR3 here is CASSFGGTEAFF. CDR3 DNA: TGTGCCAGCAGTTTCGGGGGAACTGAAGCTTTCTTT.

The CDR3 loop is CASSRSGGAVEQYF. The CDR3 bases are TGTGCCAGCAGTCGAAGCGGGGGGGCCGTCGAGCAGTACTTC. The rearrangement joins TRBV6-5 to TRBJ2-7, with 10 bases identical to TRBD2. The V segment lost 5 bases and the J segment 6 bases; nucleotides outside the gene matches: 7. Germline V gene lookup returns CDR1 MNHEY and CDR2 SVGAGI. The CDR3 spans 14 residues.

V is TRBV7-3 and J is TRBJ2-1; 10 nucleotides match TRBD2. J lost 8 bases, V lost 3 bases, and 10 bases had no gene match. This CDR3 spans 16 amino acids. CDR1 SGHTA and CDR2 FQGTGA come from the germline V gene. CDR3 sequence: CASSFLHSGRPDEQFF. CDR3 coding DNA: TGTGCCAGCAGCTTCCTGCATAGCGGGAGGCCGGATGAGCAGTTCTTC.

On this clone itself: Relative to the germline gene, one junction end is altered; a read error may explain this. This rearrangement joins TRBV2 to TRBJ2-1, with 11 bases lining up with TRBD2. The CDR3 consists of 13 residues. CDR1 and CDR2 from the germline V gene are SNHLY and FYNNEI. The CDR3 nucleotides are TGTGCCAGCAGGGAAGGGACTAGCGGTGAGCAGTTCTTC. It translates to CASREGTSGEQFF.

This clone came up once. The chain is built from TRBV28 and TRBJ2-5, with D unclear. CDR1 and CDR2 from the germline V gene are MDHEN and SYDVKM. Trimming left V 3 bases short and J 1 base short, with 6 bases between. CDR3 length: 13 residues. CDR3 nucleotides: TGTGCCAGCAGTTTGCCAGGCCAAGAGACCCAGTACTTC. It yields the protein CASSLPGQETQYF. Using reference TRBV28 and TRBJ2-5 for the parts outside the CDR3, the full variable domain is DVKVTQSSRYLVKRTGEKVFLECVQDMDHENMFWYRQDPGLGLRLIYFSYDVKMKEKGDIPEGYSVSREKKERFSLILESASTNQTSMYLCASSLPGQETQYFGPGTRLLVL.

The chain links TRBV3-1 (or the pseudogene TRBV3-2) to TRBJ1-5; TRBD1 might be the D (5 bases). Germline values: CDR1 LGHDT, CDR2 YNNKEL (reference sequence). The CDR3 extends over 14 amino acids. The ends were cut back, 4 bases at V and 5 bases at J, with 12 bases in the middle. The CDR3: CASSRQLSDQPQHF. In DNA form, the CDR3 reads TGTGCCAGCAGCCGACAGCTGAGTGATCAGCCCCAGCATTTT.

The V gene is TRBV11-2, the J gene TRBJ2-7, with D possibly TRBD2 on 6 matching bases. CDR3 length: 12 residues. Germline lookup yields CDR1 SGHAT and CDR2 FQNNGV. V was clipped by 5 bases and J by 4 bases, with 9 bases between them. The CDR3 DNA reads TGTGCCAGCAGCCCAGGGACTTACGAGCAGTACTTC. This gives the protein CASSPGTYEQYF.

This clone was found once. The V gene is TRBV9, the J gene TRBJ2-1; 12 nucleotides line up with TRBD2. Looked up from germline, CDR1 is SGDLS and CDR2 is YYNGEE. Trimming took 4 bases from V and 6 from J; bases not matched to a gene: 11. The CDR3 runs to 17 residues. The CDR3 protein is CASSPEASGRVVNEQFF. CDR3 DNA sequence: TGTGCCAGCAGCCCGGAGGCTAGCGGGAGGGTCGTCAATGAGCAGTTCTTC. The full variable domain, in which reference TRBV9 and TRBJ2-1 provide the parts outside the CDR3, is DSGVTQTPKHLITATGQRVTLRCSPRSGDLSVYWYQQSLDQGLQFLIQYYNGEERAKGNILERFSAQQFPDLHSELNLSSLELGDSALYFCASSPEASGRVVNEQFFGPGTRLTVL.

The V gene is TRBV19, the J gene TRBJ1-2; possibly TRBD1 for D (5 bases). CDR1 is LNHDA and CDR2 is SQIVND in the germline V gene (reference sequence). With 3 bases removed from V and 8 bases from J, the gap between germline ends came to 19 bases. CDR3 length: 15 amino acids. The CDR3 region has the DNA TGTGCCAGTAGTATTGGGGCCAGGACGATTGAGGGCTACACCTTC. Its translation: CASSIGARTIEGYTF. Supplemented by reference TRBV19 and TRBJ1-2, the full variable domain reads DGGITQSPKYLFRKEGQNVTLSCEQNLNHDAMYWYRQDPGQGLRLIYYSQIVNDFQKGDIAEGYSVSREKKESFPLTVTSAQKNPTAFYLCASSIGARTIEGYTFGSGTRLTVV.

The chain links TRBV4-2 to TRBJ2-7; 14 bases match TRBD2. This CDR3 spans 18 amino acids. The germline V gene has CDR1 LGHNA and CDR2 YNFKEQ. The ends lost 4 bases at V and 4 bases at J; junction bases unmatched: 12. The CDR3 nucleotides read TGTGCCAGCAGCCCCGATTACTCCGGACTAGCGGGAGGATACGAGCAGTACTTC. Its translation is CASSPDYSGLAGGYEQYF.

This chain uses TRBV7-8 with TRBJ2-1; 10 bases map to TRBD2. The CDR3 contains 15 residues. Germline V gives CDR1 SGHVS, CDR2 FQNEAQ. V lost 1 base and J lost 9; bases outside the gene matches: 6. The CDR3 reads CASSLVPAGGREQFF. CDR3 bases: TGTGCCAGCAGCTTAGTCCCAGCGGGGGGGCGTGAGCAGTTCTTC. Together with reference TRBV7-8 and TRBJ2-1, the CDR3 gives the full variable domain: GAGVSQSPRYKVAKRGQDVALRCDPISGHVSLFWYQQALGQGPEFLTYFQNEAQLDKSGLPSDRFFAERPEGSVSTLKIQRTQQEDSAVYLCASSLVPAGGREQFFGPGTRLTVL.

CDR3 bases: TGTGCCAGCAGCTTAATCGGTGAGCAGTTCTTC. Protein sequence: CASSLIGEQFF. The chain employs TRBV7-9 and TRBJ2-1; D remains unclear. Germline CDR1 is SEHNR and CDR2 is FQNEAQ (reference sequence). V lost 2 bases, J lost 9 bases, and 5 bases lay in between. The CDR3 length is 11 residues.

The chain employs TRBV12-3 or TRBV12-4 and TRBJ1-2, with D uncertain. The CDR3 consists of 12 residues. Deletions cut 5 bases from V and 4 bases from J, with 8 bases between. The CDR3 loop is CASSEASYGYTF. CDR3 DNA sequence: TGTGCCAGCAGTGAGGCGTCCTATGGCTACACCTTC.

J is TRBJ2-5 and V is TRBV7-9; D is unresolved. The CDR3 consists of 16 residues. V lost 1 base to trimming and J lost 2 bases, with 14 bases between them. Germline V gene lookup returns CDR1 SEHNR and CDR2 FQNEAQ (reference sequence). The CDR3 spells CASSLVLSPTQETQYF. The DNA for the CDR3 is TGTGCCAGCAGCTTAGTGCTGTCCCCTACTCAAGAGACCCAGTACTTC. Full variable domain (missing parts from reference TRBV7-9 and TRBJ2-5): DTGVSQNPRHKITKRGQNVTFRCDPISEHNRLYWYRQTLGQGPEFLTYFQNEAQLEKSRLLSDRFSAERPKGSFSTLEIQRTEQGDSAMYLCASSLVLSPTQETQYFGPGTRLLVL.

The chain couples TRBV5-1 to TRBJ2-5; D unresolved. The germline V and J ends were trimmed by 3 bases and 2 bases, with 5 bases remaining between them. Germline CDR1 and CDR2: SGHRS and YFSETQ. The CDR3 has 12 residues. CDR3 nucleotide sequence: TGCGCCAGCAGCTCGGAGCAAGAGACCCAGTACTTC. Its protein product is CASSSEQETQYF.